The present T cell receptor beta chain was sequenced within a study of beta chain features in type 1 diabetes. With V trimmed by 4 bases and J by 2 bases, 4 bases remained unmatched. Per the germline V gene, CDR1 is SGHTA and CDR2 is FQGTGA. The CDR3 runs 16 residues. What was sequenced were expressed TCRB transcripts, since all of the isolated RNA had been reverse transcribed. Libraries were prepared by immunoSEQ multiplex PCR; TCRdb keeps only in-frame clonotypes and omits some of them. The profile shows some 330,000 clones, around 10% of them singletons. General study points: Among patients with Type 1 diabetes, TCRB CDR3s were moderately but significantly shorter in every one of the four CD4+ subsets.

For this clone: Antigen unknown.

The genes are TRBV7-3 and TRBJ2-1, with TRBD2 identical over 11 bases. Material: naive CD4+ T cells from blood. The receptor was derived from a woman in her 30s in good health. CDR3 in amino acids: CASSSTSGRPYNEQFF. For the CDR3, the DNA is TGTGCCAGCAGCTCTACTAGCGGGAGACCCTACAATGAGCAGTTCTTC.